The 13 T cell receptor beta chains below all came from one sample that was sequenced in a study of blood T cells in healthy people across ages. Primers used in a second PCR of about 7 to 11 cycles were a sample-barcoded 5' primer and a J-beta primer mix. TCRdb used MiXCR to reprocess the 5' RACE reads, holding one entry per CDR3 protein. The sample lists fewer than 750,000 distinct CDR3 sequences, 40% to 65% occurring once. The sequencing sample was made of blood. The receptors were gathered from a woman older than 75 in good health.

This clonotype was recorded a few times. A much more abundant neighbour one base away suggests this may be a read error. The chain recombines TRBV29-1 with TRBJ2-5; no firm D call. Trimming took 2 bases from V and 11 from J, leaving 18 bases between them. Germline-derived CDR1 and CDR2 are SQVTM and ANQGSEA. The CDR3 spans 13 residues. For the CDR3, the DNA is TGCAGCGTTGAAAAAGATGCAGGCAATGAGCAGTACTTC. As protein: CSVEKDAGNEQYF.

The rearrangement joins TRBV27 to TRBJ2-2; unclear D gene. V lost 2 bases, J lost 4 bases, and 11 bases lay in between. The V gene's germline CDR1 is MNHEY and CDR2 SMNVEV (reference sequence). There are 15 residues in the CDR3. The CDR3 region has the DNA TGTGCCAGCAGTTTAACTACTCGGCTCACCGGGGAGCTGTTTTTT. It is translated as CASSLTTRLTGELFF.

CDR3 nucleotides: TGTGCCAGCAGTTTCTTCCGGGGCTCACAAGAGACCCAGTACTTC. Protein product: CASSFFRGSQETQYF. The V gene is TRBV28, the J gene TRBJ2-5; tentatively, D is TRBD1 or TRBD2 (5 bases each). Per germline, CDR1 MDHEN and CDR2 SYDVKM. V gave up 3 bases and J gave up 2 bases, with 13 bases separating them. The CDR3 sequence is 15 residues long.

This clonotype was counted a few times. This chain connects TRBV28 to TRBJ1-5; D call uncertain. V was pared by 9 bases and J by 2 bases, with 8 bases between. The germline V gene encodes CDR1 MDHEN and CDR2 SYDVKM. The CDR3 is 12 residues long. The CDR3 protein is CASISGNQPQHF. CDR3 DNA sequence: TGTGCCAGTATTAGCGGCAATCAGCCCCAGCATTTT.

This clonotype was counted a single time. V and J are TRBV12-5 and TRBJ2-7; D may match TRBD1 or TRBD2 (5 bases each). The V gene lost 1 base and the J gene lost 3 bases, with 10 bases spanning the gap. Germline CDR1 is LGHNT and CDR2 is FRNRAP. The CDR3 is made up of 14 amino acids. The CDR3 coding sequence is TGTGCTAGTGGTTTGGGGGGGAGTATCTACGAGCAGTACTTC. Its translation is CASGLGGSIYEQYF. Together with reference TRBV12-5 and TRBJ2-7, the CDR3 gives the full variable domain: DARVTQTPRHKVTEMGQEVTMRCQPILGHNTVFWYRQTMMQGLELLAYFRNRAPLDDSGMPKDRFSAEMPDATLATLKIQPSEPRDSAVYFCASGLGGSIYEQYFGPGTRLTVT.

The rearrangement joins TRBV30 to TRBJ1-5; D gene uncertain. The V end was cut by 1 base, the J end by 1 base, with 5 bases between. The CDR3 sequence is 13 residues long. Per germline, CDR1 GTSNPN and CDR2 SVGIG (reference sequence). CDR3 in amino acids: CAWSEDSNQPQHF. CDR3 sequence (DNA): TGTGCCTGGAGTGAAGACAGCAATCAGCCCCAGCATTTT.

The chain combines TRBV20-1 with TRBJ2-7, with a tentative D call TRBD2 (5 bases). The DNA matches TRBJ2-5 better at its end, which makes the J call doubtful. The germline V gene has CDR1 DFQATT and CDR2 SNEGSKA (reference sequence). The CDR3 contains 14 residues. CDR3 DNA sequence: TGCAGTGCTAGAGCTCGGGCTAGCCCAGAGACCCAGTACTTC. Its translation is CSARARASPETQYF.

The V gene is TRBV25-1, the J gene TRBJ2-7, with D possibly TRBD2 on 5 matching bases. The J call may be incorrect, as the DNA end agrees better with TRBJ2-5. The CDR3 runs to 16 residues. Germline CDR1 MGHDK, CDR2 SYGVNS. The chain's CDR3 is CASSEGPGKVRETQYF. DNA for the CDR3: TGTGCCAGCAGTGAAGGTCCGGGGAAGGTGAGAGAGACCCAGTACTTC.

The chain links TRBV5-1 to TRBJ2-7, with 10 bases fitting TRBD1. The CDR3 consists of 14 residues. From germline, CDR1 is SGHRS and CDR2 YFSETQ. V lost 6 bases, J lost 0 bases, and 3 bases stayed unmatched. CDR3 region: CASKRTGGSYEQYF. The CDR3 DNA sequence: TGCGCCAGCAAAAGGACAGGGGGCTCCTACGAGCAGTACTTC.

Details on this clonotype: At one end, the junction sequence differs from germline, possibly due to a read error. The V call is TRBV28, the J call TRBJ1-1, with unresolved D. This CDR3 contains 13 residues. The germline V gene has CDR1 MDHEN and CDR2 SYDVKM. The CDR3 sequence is CVSSPNWNTEAFF. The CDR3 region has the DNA TGTGTCAGCAGCCCGAACTGGAACACTGAAGCTTTCTTT.

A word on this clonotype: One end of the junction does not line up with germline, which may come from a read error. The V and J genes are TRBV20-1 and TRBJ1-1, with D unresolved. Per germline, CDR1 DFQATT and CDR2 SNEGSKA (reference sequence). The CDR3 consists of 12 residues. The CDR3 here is CRGGRGGTKAFF. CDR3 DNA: TGCAGGGGAGGGCGTGGAGGCACTAAAGCTTTCTTT.

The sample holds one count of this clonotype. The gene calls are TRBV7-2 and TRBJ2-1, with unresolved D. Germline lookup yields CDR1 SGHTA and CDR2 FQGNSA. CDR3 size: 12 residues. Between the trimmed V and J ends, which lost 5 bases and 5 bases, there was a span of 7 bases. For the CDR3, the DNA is TGTGCCAGCAGCCGGGCCCACAATGAGCAGTTCTTC. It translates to CASSRAHNEQFF.

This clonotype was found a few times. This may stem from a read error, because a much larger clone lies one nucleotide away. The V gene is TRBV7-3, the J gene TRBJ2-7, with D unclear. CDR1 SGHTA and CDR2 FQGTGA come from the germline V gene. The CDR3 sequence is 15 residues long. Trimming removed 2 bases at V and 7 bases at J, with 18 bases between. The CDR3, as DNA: TGTGCCAGCAGCTTAGGAGCCGCGTCGTACAATGAGCAGTACTTC. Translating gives CASSLGAASYNEQYF.